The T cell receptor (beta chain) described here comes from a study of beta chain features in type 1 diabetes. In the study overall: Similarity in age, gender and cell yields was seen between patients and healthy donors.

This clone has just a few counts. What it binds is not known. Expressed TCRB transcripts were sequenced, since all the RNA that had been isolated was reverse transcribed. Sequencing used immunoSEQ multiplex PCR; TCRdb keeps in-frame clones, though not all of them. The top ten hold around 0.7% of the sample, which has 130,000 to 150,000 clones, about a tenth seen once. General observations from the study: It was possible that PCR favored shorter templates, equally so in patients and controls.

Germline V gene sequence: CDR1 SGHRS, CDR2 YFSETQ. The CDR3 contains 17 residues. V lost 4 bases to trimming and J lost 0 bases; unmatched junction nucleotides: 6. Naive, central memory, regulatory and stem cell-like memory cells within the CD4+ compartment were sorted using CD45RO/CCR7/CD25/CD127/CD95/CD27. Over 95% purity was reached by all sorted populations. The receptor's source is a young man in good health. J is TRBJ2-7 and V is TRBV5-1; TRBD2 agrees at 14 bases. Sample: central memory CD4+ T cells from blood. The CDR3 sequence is CASSLGTSGGDSYEQYF. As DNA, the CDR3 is TGCGCCAGCAGCCTAGGGACTAGCGGGGGAGACTCCTACGAGCAGTACTTC.